This T cell receptor (beta chain) emerged from a study of lymphopenia after photon versus proton radiotherapy. Overall study results and limits: Authors raise, but do not show, better survival with proton therapy. Oligoclonal CD8+ Temra expansion after nadir drove photon patients' diversity drop. Post-nadir TCR diversity decline inversely tracked overall survival among those who died.

The CDR3 loop spans 12 amino acids. Trimming took 6 bases from V and 8 from J; bases not matched to a gene: 3. The V gene's germline CDR1 is WSHSY and CDR2 SAAADI. On this clone itself: The antigen is not known.

This table comes from immunoSEQ multiplex PCR, and its TCRdb copy is limited to in-frame clones, with some not included. This sample has more than 20,000 clones; less than 90% occur once, and the top ten carry around 3.6%. The V and J genes are TRBV10-2 and TRBJ1-4, with TRBD1 matching over 7 bases. The sequencing here drew on peripheral blood, taken from a patient treated with photon-based radiotherapy. The receptor was derived from a woman between 45 and 65 years old with pancreatic cancer. The CDR3 spells CASSGTEEKLFF. DNA of the CDR3: TGCGCCAGCAGCGGGACAGAGGAAAAACTGTTTTTT.